The rows below give T cell receptor beta chains drawn from one sample of a study of blood T cell repertoires in COVID-19. Assay used: immunoSEQ multiplex PCR; TCRdb lists only in-frame clones, some missing. The repertoire has nearly 55,000 clones, 65% to 85% of them found once; the top ten carry under 15%. Source material: peripheral blood. These receptors all come from a human donor with active or convalescent COVID-19. The donor label of this sample is uncertain. Each CDR3 is given with its conserved first and last residue. A D gene is named only where the DNA matches it firmly. Size tells how often a clone was seen (once, few, many) or the class of an expanded clone, and some rows leave it out.

j_call clone_size v_call d_call cdr3_nt cdr3_aa
TRBJ1-1 . TRBV24-1 . TGTGCCACCAGTGCCGGAGTTGAAGCTTTCTTT CATSAGVEAFF
TRBJ2-7 . TRBV30 TRBD1 TGTGCCTGGAAACCCTATGACAGGGGCGCCTACGAGCAGTACTTC CAWKPYDRGAYEQYF
TRBJ2-7 . TRBV9 TRBD1 TGTGCCAGCAGCGTAGAGGGGACAGGGGTCGAGCAGTACTTC CASSVEGTGVEQYF
TRBJ1-5 . TRBV5-8 . TGTGCCAGCAGCCTGTTACAGACCTATAGCAATCAGCCCCAGCATTTT CASSLLQTYSNQPQHF
TRBJ2-5 . TRBV7-3 . TGTGCCAGCAGCCCAGCCCCCGGGGAGGAAGAGACCCAGTACTTC CASSPAPGEEETQYF
TRBJ1-2 . TRBV10-3 . TGTGCCATCAGTGAGTCTGAGGGAGGAAGCTATGGCTACACCTTC CAISESEGGSYGYTF
TRBJ1-1 few TRBV19 . TGTGCCAGTAGTTTGGGGACTATGAACACTGAAGCTTTCTTT CASSLGTMNTEAFF
TRBJ1-2 . TRBV7-6 TRBD1 TGTGCCAGCAGCGCACAGGGGGCCTACACCTTC CASSAQGAYTF
TRBJ1-3 . TRBV6-5 . TGTGCCAGCACCAGGGCCCTTTCTGGAAACACCATATATTTT CASTRALSGNTIYF
TRBJ2-1 once TRBV5-1 TRBD2 TGCGCCAGCAGCCCGACTAGCGGGAGGGCCGGTGAGCAGTTCTTC CASSPTSGRAGEQFF
TRBJ2-2 . TRBV28 . TGTGCCAGCATTGGCGGGGACTTAGCCACCGGGGAGCTGTTTTTT CASIGGDLATGELFF
TRBJ2-7 few TRBV18 TRBD1 TGTGCCAGCTTAGGGACAGGGCGGATGGACGAGCAGTACTTC CASLGTGRMDEQYF
TRBJ2-3 . TRBV19 . TGTGCCAGTAGTATAGAAGGGAGCTTCGGCACAGATACGCAGTATTTT CASSIEGSFGTDTQYF
TRBJ2-7 . TRBV18 TRBD2 TGTGCCAGCTCACCGAGGCCTGCTAGCGGCTCCTCCCCTAGTGAGCAGTACTTC CASSPRPASGSSPSEQYF
TRBJ2-7 . TRBV27 . TGTGCCAGCAGTTTAAGGGGGTGGCCCTCCTACGAGCAGTACTTC CASSLRGWPSYEQYF
TRBJ2-7 . TRBV19 TRBD1 TGTGCCAGTAGTATGATGGGGGACAGGGGGTTCTACGAGCAGTACTTC CASSMMGDRGFYEQYF
TRBJ2-5 . TRBV5-4 TRBD2 TGTGCCAGCAGCTTCTTTGGTATTAGCGGGAGGTTCGTGGAGACCCAGTACTTC CASSFFGISGRFVETQYF
TRBJ2-7 few TRBV10-3 TRBD1 TGTGCCATCATCCGGACAGGGGCACCGTACGAGCAGTACTTC CAIIRTGAPYEQYF
TRBJ2-1 . TRBV18 . TGTGCCAGCTCACCCCTAGCAACCTCCTACAATGAGCAGTTCTTC CASSPLATSYNEQFF
TRBJ2-5 . TRBV9 . TGTGCCAGCAGCGTAGATGTCAGGCAAGAGACCCAGTACTTC CASSVDVRQETQYF
TRBJ1-2 . TRBV27 TRBD1 TGTGCCAGCAGTTTCGAGACAGGGGGCGGCTACACCTTC CASSFETGGGYTF
TRBJ1-3 . TRBV19 . TGTGCCAGTTTGGACAGAGGAAACACCATATATTTT CASLDRGNTIYF
TRBJ2-1 . TRBV7-2 . TGTGCCAGCATAGGACTATCCTACAATGAGCAGTTCTTC CASIGLSYNEQFF
TRBJ2-4 . TRBV2 TRBD1 TGTGCCAGCATAAGACAGGGGGGCAAAAACATTCAGTACTTC CASIRQGGKNIQYF
TRBJ1-2 . TRBV6-1 . TGTGCCAGCAGCCCCCGGGGGGAAGATGGTGGCTACACCTTC CASSPRGEDGGYTF
TRBJ2-7 . TRBV6-2/TRBV6-3 TRBD2 TGTGCCAGCAGTTACACGCAGGGGGGACTAGCGGGACCCCTCTACGAGCAGTACTTC CASSYTQGGLAGPLYEQYF
TRBJ1-3 . TRBV9 . TGTGCCAGCAGCTTAAGATGGGCAGCTGGAAACACCATATATTTT CASSLRWAAGNTIYF
TRBJ1-1 once TRBV3-1/TRBV3-2 . TGTGCCAGCAGCCAAGTCGGGGAGAAGACTGAAGCTTTCTTT CASSQVGEKTEAFF
TRBJ2-2 . TRBV5-1 TRBD2 TGCGCCAGCAGCTTGGAAGTGGCTAGCGGGAACGGGGAGCTGTTTTTT CASSLEVASGNGELFF
TRBJ1-5 . TRBV4-2 . TGTGCCAGCAGCCAGGAGGGATCCAATCAGCCCCAGCATTTT CASSQEGSNQPQHF
TRBJ2-1 . TRBV6-5 TRBD1 TGTGCCAGCAGTTCCCGGGACAGGGGTTTGAATGAGCAGTTCTTC CASSSRDRGLNEQFF
TRBJ2-7 . TRBV10-3 TRBD2 TGTGCCATCAGGGGGGGGAGGCCCCCCTACGAGCAGTACTTC CAIRGGRPPYEQYF
TRBJ1-6 . TRBV18 . TGTGCCAGCTCACCACGGAGGGCCCGAAATACAGATATCATAGGTTCACCCCTCCACTTT CASSPRRARNTDIIGSPLHF
TRBJ2-5 . TRBV19 . TGTGCCAGTAGTACCGGGTCTCTCGCAGCGGCCCAAGAGACCCAGTACTTC CASSTGSLAAAQETQYF
TRBJ2-1 . TRBV27 TRBD2 TGTGCCAGCGCGGGACTAGCGGTCTCCTACAATGAGCAGTTCTTC CASAGLAVSYNEQFF
TRBJ2-2 . TRBV24-1 . TGTGCCACCAGTGATTTGAGTAGCGCTAACACCGGGGAGCTGTTTTTT CATSDLSSANTGELFF